These 19 T cell receptor beta chains originate from one sample sequenced in a study of CD8 T cells in ankylosing spondylitis. MiXCR, applied by TCRdb to the 5' RACE reads, yields one record per CDR3 protein. The table records almost 250,000 distinct CDR3 sequences, roughly 32% of them present only once. Material: blood, either unsorted or a sorted T cell fraction (not recorded which). These TCRs come from a male donor with ankylosing spondylitis or in good health (not recorded which).

The chain carries TRBV20-1 and TRBJ1-2; D unclear. The CDR3 is made up of 12 amino acids. Germline V lookup: CDR1 DFQATT, CDR2 SNEGSKA (reference sequence). The V end lost 7 bases, the J end lost 4 bases, and 13 bases lay between the germline ends. The CDR3 protein is CSDDPGSYGYTF. The CDR3 nucleotides are TGCAGTGACGACCCGGGATCCTATGGCTACACCTTC.

This clonotype was seen more than once but under ten times. The J gene is TRBJ1-4, the V gene TRBV12-3 or TRBV12-4, with TRBD1 matching over 8 bases. J was trimmed by 10 bases and V by 6 bases; bases with no gene match: 13. The CDR3 sequence is 15 residues long. CDR3 residues: CASSPLIDRGSKLFF. In DNA form, the CDR3 reads TGTGCCAGCAGCCCCTTGATCGACAGGGGTTCAAAACTGTTTTTT.

This clonotype has more than one count but fewer than ten. The V call is TRBV20-1, the J call TRBJ1-2, with D possibly being TRBD1 (5 bases). V lost 6 bases to trimming and J lost 8 bases, with 16 bases between them. Germline CDR1 and CDR2: DFQATT and SNEGSKA (reference sequence). The CDR3 totals 12 residues. CDR3 DNA: TGCAGTGCCAAGGAAGGACAATGGGGCTACACCTTC. Encoded protein: CSAKEGQWGYTF.

V gene TRBV29-1 combines with J gene TRBJ2-5; D uncertain. Deletions cut 2 bases from V and 2 bases from J, with 12 bases between. The germline CDR1 and CDR2 sequences are SQVTM and ANQGSEA. The CDR3 runs 14 residues. CDR3 coding DNA: TGCAGCGTTGAAAATCGACATGCTCAAGAGACCCAGTACTTC. Its protein product is CSVENRHAQETQYF.

This clonotype was counted a few times. The gene calls are TRBV20-1 and TRBJ2-6; unclear D gene. This CDR3 has 15 residues. CDR1 DFQATT and CDR2 SNEGSKA come from the germline V gene (reference sequence). Deletions cut 0 bases from V and 0 bases from J, with 6 bases between. The CDR3, as DNA: TGCAGTGCTAGAGATTACGACTCTGGGGCCAACGTCCTGACTTTC. Translation gives CSARDYDSGANVLTF.

The chain combines TRBV7-9 with TRBJ2-1, with a weak D call TRBD1 (5 bases). Germline lookup yields CDR1 SEHNR and CDR2 FQNEAQ (reference sequence). The CDR3 length is 15 residues. The V gene lost 5 bases and the J gene lost 10 bases, with 21 bases spanning the gap. As DNA, the CDR3 is TGTGCCAGCAGCGTGACGATAGGTAGGACACTAGAGCAGTTCTTC. Translated: CASSVTIGRTLEQFF.

J is TRBJ2-7 and V is TRBV20-1, with 8 bases aligning to TRBD1. The trim removed 5 bases at V and 3 bases at J, leaving 12 bases unmatched. The CDR3 consists of 15 residues. Germline V gene lookup returns CDR1 DFQATT and CDR2 SNEGSKA (reference sequence). The CDR3 nucleotides read TGCAGTGCTCCACACTCGGGACAGGATAACTACGAGCAGTACTTC. Its protein is CSAPHSGQDNYEQYF.

J is TRBJ2-5 and V is TRBV20-1, with 8 nucleotides matching TRBD2. Germline CDR1 reads DFQATT; CDR2 reads SNEGSKA (reference sequence). Germline trimming cut 4 bases from V and 5 bases from J; bases unmatched to any gene: 9. The CDR3 has 14 amino acids. The chain's CDR3 is CSAILAALGETQYF. In DNA form, the CDR3 reads TGCAGTGCTATACTAGCGGCCTTGGGGGAGACCCAGTACTTC.

V gene TRBV11-1 combines with J gene TRBJ1-5; TRBD1 might be the D (5 bases). Germline loops: CDR1 SGHAT, CDR2 FQDESV (reference sequence). This CDR3 is 18 amino acids long. V was pared by 3 bases and J by 0 bases, with 18 bases between. CDR3 residues: CASSFRGPELVSNQPQHF. In DNA, the CDR3 is TGTGCCAGCAGCTTTAGGGGTCCGGAGCTTGTTAGCAATCAGCCCCAGCATTTT.

This clonotype was detected only a few times. V is TRBV10-2 and J is TRBJ2-7; no firm D call. Trimming left V 3 bases short and J 2 bases short, with 8 bases between. There are 13 residues in the CDR3. CDR1 is WSHSY and CDR2 is SAAADI in the germline V gene. The CDR3, as DNA: TGCGCCAGCAGTGATTTGTCCCCCTACGAGCAGTACTTC. Its translation: CASSDLSPYEQYF.

The chain has TRBV12-3 or TRBV12-4 and TRBJ1-5, with D uncertain. Trimming stripped 6 bases from V and 1 base from J, with 13 bases between. The length of the CDR3 is 15 residues. The CDR3 here is CASRVGVGSNQPQHF. In DNA form, the CDR3 reads TGTGCCAGCAGGGTTGGGGTGGGGAGCAATCAGCCCCAGCATTTT.

This clonotype was counted a single time. The V call is TRBV20-1, the J call TRBJ1-4; D may be TRBD1 (6 bases). Trimming shortened V by 3 bases and J by 5 bases, and 13 bases separated the two germline ends. Germline CDR1 and CDR2: DFQATT and SNEGSKA (reference sequence). This CDR3 has 14 residues. The CDR3 region is CSAREDSINEKLFF. The CDR3 DNA follows: TGCAGTGCTAGGGAGGACAGCATAAATGAAAAACTGTTTTTT.

This clonotype has more than one count but fewer than ten. The chain is built from TRBV5-6 and TRBJ2-6, with TRBD1 matching over 7 bases. This CDR3 has 18 residues. Germline-derived CDR1 and CDR2 are SGHDT and YYEEEE. V was clipped by 0 bases and J by 4 bases; unmatched bases: 10. The DNA for the CDR3 is TGTGCCAGCAGCTTGGTTCGGGACAGAACATCGGGGGCCAACGTCCTGACTTTC. Residues: CASSLVRDRTSGANVLTF.

DNA for the CDR3: TGTGCCAGCAGTTACGATCCGGGCGAGCAGTACTTC. Protein product: CASSYDPGEQYF. This chain uses TRBV6-6 with TRBJ2-7; no firm D call. The CDR3 is 12 residues long. The V gene's germline CDR1 is MNHNY and CDR2 SVGAGI (reference sequence). Trimming pared 2 bases from V and 6 bases from J, leaving 8 bases between.

Only a few counts were recorded for this clonotype. At one boundary the junction diverges from the germline segment, which might be a read error. The V gene is TRBV7-9, the J gene TRBJ1-4; tentative D call: TRBD1 (5 bases). Germline V CDR1 and CDR2: SEHNR, FQNEAQ (reference sequence). CDR3 length: 15 amino acids. CDR3 loop: CASSLASGTKEKLFF. CDR3 nucleotide sequence: TGTGCCAGCAGCTTAGCGTCGGGGACTAAGGAAAAACTGTTTTTT.

This clonotype was seen more than once but under ten times. The J gene is TRBJ1-2, the V gene TRBV7-8; D ambiguous. Trimming took 2 bases from V and 7 from J, leaving 14 bases between them. The CDR3 is 14 amino acids. CDR1 and CDR2 (germline): SGHVS, FQNEAQ. The CDR3 reads CASSLSPGSGGYTF. In DNA, the CDR3 is TGTGCCAGCAGCTTATCACCCGGTTCTGGTGGCTACACCTTC.

This clonotype was detected a few times. The chain has TRBV5-1 and TRBJ2-6; tentatively, D is TRBD1 or TRBD2 (6 bases each). CDR1 SGHRS and CDR2 YFSETQ come from the germline V gene. V lost 5 bases and J lost 1, with 13 bases in between. This CDR3 contains 16 residues. CDR3 region: CASRGGQVSGANVLTF. The CDR3 DNA reads TGCGCCAGCAGAGGGGGGCAAGTTTCTGGGGCCAACGTCCTGACTTTC.

This chain uses TRBV13 with TRBJ2-2; 8 nucleotides line up with TRBD1. Trimming took 5 bases from V and 1 from J; bases not matched to a gene: 3. Germline lookup yields CDR1 PRHDT and CDR2 FYEKMQ (reference sequence). This CDR3 is built from 15 residues. CDR3 sequence (DNA): TGTGCCAGCAGCCTCGACAGGGGGAACACCGGGGAGCTGTTTTTT. Translated: CASSLDRGNTGELFF.

This clonotype turned up a few times. CDR3 in DNA: TGCAGCGCCAAGTTCGGCACTGAGTACGAGCAGTACTTC. Its protein is CSAKFGTEYEQYF. The rearrangement uses TRBV29-1 and TRBJ2-7; unclear D gene. The CDR3 sequence is 13 residues long. CDR1 and CDR2 (germline): SQVTM, ANQGSEA. V was shortened by 7 bases and J by 4 bases, with 17 bases between the two germline ends.